Following are 25 T cell receptor beta chains from one sample sequenced in a study of technical replicates of blood from several donors. The data were produced by immunoSEQ multiplex PCR, yet TCRdb's version contains in-frame clones alone and is incomplete. The table shows fewer than 100,000 clones, with under 95% occurring only once. Input material: T cells isolated from PBMCs. Receptors originate from a human donor in good health.

The rearrangement joins TRBV7-9 to TRBJ2-1; the match to TRBD2 covers 11 bases. Germline values: CDR1 SEHNR, CDR2 FQNEAQ (reference sequence). CDR3 length: 15 amino acids. The junction had 9 bases not matched to a gene; V was cut back by 6 bases and J by 8 bases. DNA for the CDR3: TGTGCCAGCAGAACACTAGCGGGAGTTATCCATGAGCAGTTCTTC. Translation gives CASRTLAGVIHEQFF.

The chain recombines TRBV6-1 with TRBJ2-3; 9 nucleotides line up with TRBD1. This CDR3 comprises 14 residues. The germline gives CDR1 MNHNS, CDR2 SASEGT. Germline trimming cut 5 bases from V and 3 bases from J; bases unmatched to any gene: 3. CDR3 protein: CASSWDRATDTQYF. DNA of the CDR3: TGTGCCAGCAGTTGGGACAGGGCTACAGATACGCAGTATTTT.

V gene TRBV5-1 combines with J gene TRBJ1-2; D not certain. The V and J ends lost 2 bases and 7 bases respectively, with 9 bases between them. This CDR3 region has 12 residues. Germline loops: CDR1 SGHRS, CDR2 YFSETQ. The CDR3 protein is CASSFGVIGYTF. CDR3 DNA: TGCGCCAGCAGCTTCGGGGTAATTGGCTACACCTTC.

The gene calls are TRBV7-2 and TRBJ1-1; D may be TRBD1 (6 bases). Per germline, CDR1 SGHTA and CDR2 FQGNSA. V gave up 5 bases and J gave up 8 bases, with 12 bases separating them. The CDR3 has 12 amino acids. The CDR3 protein is CASSQMDSEAFF. CDR3 coding DNA: TGTGCCAGCAGCCAAATGGACAGCGAAGCTTTCTTT.

This chain connects TRBV12-5 to TRBJ2-1; 13 positions agree with TRBD2. The CDR3 totals 18 residues. Per germline, CDR1 LGHNT and CDR2 FRNRAP. V shed 3 bases and J 4 bases; nucleotides not matched to a gene: 9. The CDR3 protein is CASGLIAGLAGAYNEQFF. In nucleotides, the CDR3 is TGTGCTAGTGGTTTAATAGCCGGACTAGCGGGAGCATACAATGAGCAGTTCTTC.

V gene TRBV11-3 combines with J gene TRBJ1-2; 9 bases align to TRBD1. CDR3 length: 13 residues. Germline CDR1 reads SGHNT; CDR2 reads YENEEA. Trimming cost V 5 bases and J 7 bases; bases outside gene matches: 5. CDR3 region: CASSPGQGTGYTF. In DNA, the CDR3 is TGTGCCAGCAGCCCCGGACAGGGGACTGGCTACACCTTC.

DNA for the CDR3: TGTGCCAGCAGCCCGGGACACGACGATGAGCAGTTCTTC. It encodes CASSPGHDDEQFF. The chain recombines TRBV5-6 with TRBJ2-1; TRBD1 might be the D (6 bases). CDR3 length: 13 amino acids. The germline V and J ends were trimmed by 4 bases and 8 bases, with 13 bases remaining between them. Germline assignment: CDR1 SGHDT and CDR2 YYEEEE.

The chain is built from TRBV27 and TRBJ1-1, with D unclear. Per germline, CDR1 MNHEY and CDR2 SMNVEV (reference sequence). The CDR3 consists of 12 residues. V was pared by 5 bases and J by 2 bases, with 6 bases between. The CDR3 nucleotides are TGTGCCAGCAGTGCAGTAAACACTGAAGCTTTCTTT. This gives the protein CASSAVNTEAFF.

This clone was counted a single time. The rearrangement links TRBV11-2 to TRBJ1-1, with D maybe TRBD1 (6 bases). Per germline, CDR1 SGHAT and CDR2 FQNNGV. Trimming cost V 4 bases and J 4 bases, with 10 bases left between them. CDR3 length: 13 residues. DNA of the CDR3: TGTGCCAGCAGCTACCCAGGGGTCACTGAAGCTTTCTTT. It yields the protein CASSYPGVTEAFF.

V is TRBV6-5 and J is TRBJ1-2; no clear D. Trimming shortened V by 4 bases and J by 8 bases, and 11 bases separated the two germline ends. CDR3 length: 12 amino acids. CDR1 is MNHEY and CDR2 is SVGAGI in the germline V gene. The CDR3 DNA is TGTGCCAGCAGTTCACATAACATAGGCTACACCTTC. The encoded protein is CASSSHNIGYTF.

The chain links TRBV30 to TRBJ2-1; D possibly corresponds to TRBD1 (6 bases). Germline loops: CDR1 GTSNPN, CDR2 SVGIG (reference sequence). The CDR3 is 14 residues long. V lost 4 bases to trimming and J lost 6 bases, with 16 bases between them. CDR3 coding DNA: TGTGCCTGGAATCCTACAGGGAAACTCAATGAGCAGTTCTTC. Protein product: CAWNPTGKLNEQFF.

The chain is built from TRBV10-3 and TRBJ2-1, with TRBD2 matching 14 bases. CDR1 is ENHRY, CDR2 SYGVKD, per germline. This CDR3 spans 14 amino acids. The V gene end was trimmed by 10 bases and the J gene end by 7 bases; junction bases not matched to a gene: 6. Here the CDR3 DNA reads TGTGCCACCGCCGGGACTAGCGGGAGTAATGAGCAGTTCTTC. Residues: CATAGTSGSNEQFF.

The chain couples TRBV2 to TRBJ1-1; perhaps TRBD1 as D (6 bases). Germline V CDR1 and CDR2: SNHLY, FYNNEI. Trimming removed 1 base from V and 4 bases from J, with 16 bases in between. The length of the CDR3 is 16 residues. CDR3 nucleotide sequence: TGTGCCAGCAGTGAAGTTCGAGGGGGAGGGAGCACTGAAGCTTTCTTT. Amino acid sequence: CASSEVRGGGSTEAFF.

This sequence joins TRBV2 and TRBJ2-1, with D possibly TRBD2 on 7 matching bases. The germline V gene encodes CDR1 SNHLY and CDR2 FYNNEI. The CDR3 runs 15 residues. V lost 5 bases and J lost 3, with 14 bases in between. The CDR3 nucleotides read TGTGCCAGCAGTAGGGGGGGCCCCGGCTACAATGAGCAGTTCTTC. As protein: CASSRGGPGYNEQFF.

The gene calls are TRBV27 and TRBJ1-2; 10 bases are shared with TRBD1. V was pared by 10 bases and J by 3 bases, with 14 bases of the junction left unmatched. Germline CDR1 and CDR2: MNHEY and SMNVEV (reference sequence). This CDR3 is 16 amino acids long. CDR3 amino acids: CANPRQGAADDYGYTF. The CDR3 nucleotides are TGTGCCAACCCCAGACAGGGGGCAGCGGACGACTATGGCTACACCTTC.

The chain couples TRBV4-1 to TRBJ2-3; D is perhaps TRBD1 (7 bases). V lost 4 bases to trimming and J lost 1 base, with 12 bases between them. This CDR3 comprises 15 residues. Germline V gene sequence: CDR1 MGHRA, CDR2 YSYEKL. CDR3: CASSPIRGGTDTQYF. The DNA of the CDR3 is TGCGCCAGCAGCCCGATCAGGGGGGGCACAGATACGCAGTATTTT.

V gene TRBV28 combines with J gene TRBJ1-5, with D tentatively TRBD1 (6 bases). The CDR3 consists of 14 residues. Germline CDR1 MDHEN, CDR2 SYDVKM. The ends were cut back, 4 bases at V and 6 bases at J, with 13 bases in the middle. Here the CDR3 reads CASSYPGGAQPQHF. The CDR3 DNA is TGTGCCAGCAGTTACCCGGGGGGGGCTCAGCCCCAGCATTTT. Supplemented by reference TRBV28 and TRBJ1-5, the full variable domain reads DVKVTQSSRYLVKRTGEKVFLECVQDMDHENMFWYRQDPGLGLRLIYFSYDVKMKEKGDIPEGYSVSREKKERFSLILESASTNQTSMYLCASSYPGGAQPQHFGDGTRLSIL.

The chain couples TRBV11-2 to TRBJ2-3, with TRBD2 identical over 10 bases. Germline assignment: CDR1 SGHAT and CDR2 FQNNGV. V lost 4 bases, J lost 2 bases, and 6 bases stayed unmatched. The CDR3 is 16 residues long. DNA of the CDR3: TGTGCCAGCAGCTCGCTAAGCGGGGGGGCCACAGATACGCAGTATTTT. Amino acid sequence: CASSSLSGGATDTQYF.

The CDR3 region is CAIGLAGGNSGANVLTF. The CDR3 DNA reads as TGTGCCATCGGACTAGCGGGAGGTAACTCTGGGGCCAACGTCCTGACTTTC. The rearrangement links TRBV10-3 to TRBJ2-6; 14 bases align to TRBD2. Germline loops: CDR1 ENHRY, CDR2 SYGVKD. The V segment lost 8 bases and the J segment 0 bases; nucleotides outside the gene matches: 3. The CDR3 consists of 17 residues.

The chain has TRBV5-4 and TRBJ1-6; D is uncertain. The V end lost 5 bases, the J end lost 0 bases, and 15 bases lay between the germline ends. The CDR3 is made up of 17 amino acids. CDR1 is SGHNT and CDR2 is YYREEE in the germline V gene (reference sequence). The CDR3 DNA follows: TGTGCCAGCAGTTTCGTTCCGGGAAGCTCCTATAATTCACCCCTCCACTTT. As protein: CASSFVPGSSYNSPLHF.

The chain employs TRBV2 and TRBJ2-3; TRBD1 matches 7 bases. With V trimmed by 8 bases and J by 5 bases, 7 bases remained unmatched. The CDR3 runs 13 residues. Germline V lookup: CDR1 SNHLY, CDR2 FYNNEI. CDR3 sequence (DNA): TGTGCCAGCGGACAGGCCGAAGGAGATACGCAGTATTTT. The encoded protein is CASGQAEGDTQYF. Drawing the rest from reference TRBV2 and TRBJ2-3, the complete variable domain is EPEVTQTPSHQVTQMGQEVILRCVPISNHLYFYWYRQILGQKVEFLVSFYNNEISEKSEIFDDQFSVERPDGSNFTLKIRSTKLEDSAMYFCASGQAEGDTQYFGPGTRLTVL.

This chain links TRBV19 with TRBJ2-7; 9 bases fit TRBD1. The ends lost 6 bases at V and 1 base at J; junction bases unmatched: 1. This CDR3 spans 13 amino acids. Germline CDR1 reads LNHDA; CDR2 reads SQIVND (reference sequence). CDR3 sequence (DNA): TGTGCCAGTAGGGGACAGGGTTCCTACGAGCAGTACTTC. Protein product: CASRGQGSYEQYF.

The chain combines TRBV4-1 with TRBJ2-6; 8 nucleotides line up with TRBD1. The germline V gene encodes CDR1 MGHRA and CDR2 YSYEKL. This CDR3 contains 19 residues. The ends lost 0 bases at V and 0 bases at J; junction bases unmatched: 7. For the CDR3, the DNA is TGCGCCAGCAGCCAAGATCGGCGACAGGGGACCTCTGGGGCCAACGTCCTGACTTTC. It yields the protein CASSQDRRQGTSGANVLTF.

The V call is TRBV28, the J call TRBJ1-2; the match to TRBD1 covers 7 bases. This CDR3 is 17 amino acids long. The junction had 15 bases not matched to a gene; V was cut back by 2 bases and J by 6 bases. The germline CDR1 and CDR2 sequences are MDHEN and SYDVKM. In DNA, the CDR3 is TGTGCCAGCAGTTTAAGTTACCGGGGTTCGAGGGGGCATGGCTACACCTTC. It codes for CASSLSYRGSRGHGYTF.

The V and J genes are TRBV7-9 and TRBJ2-1; TRBD2 matches at 7 bases. Germline loops: CDR1 SEHNR, CDR2 FQNEAQ (reference sequence). The junction had 9 bases not matched to a gene; V was cut back by 5 bases and J by 5 bases. There are 15 residues in the CDR3. The CDR3 DNA sequence: TGTGCCAGCAGCACCGATTTGGGGGGGGACAATGAGCAGTTCTTC. Protein product: CASSTDLGGDNEQFF.